This TCR beta chain originates from a study of cytomegalovirus exposure and HLA in healthy donors. On the study more broadly: A preliminary data release comprised around 90 million unique TCRs obtained from HLA-typed donors.

60 Vbeta and 13 Jbeta primers were used in PCR. Sequencing used immunoSEQ multiplex PCR; TCRdb keeps in-frame clones, though not all of them. The sample records over 200,000 clones, around 80% being singletons. In regard to this clone: What it binds is not known.

Overall study findings and caveats: The study listed 150 to 200 cytomegalovirus-associated TCR beta chains. For cytomegalovirus status, the classifier reportedly gave diagnoses with high specificity and sensitivity. Generally TCR sequences proved uncommon, though certain public TCRs appeared in numerous donors.

The source material was PBMCs. This receptor was taken from a woman aged 40 to 49 in good health and CMV-seronegative.

The CDR3 region is CASSLSPGTVYNEQFF. The CDR3 bases are TGTGCCAGCAGCTTAAGTCCCGGGACAGTCTACAATGAGCAGTTCTTC. This chain uses TRBV7-2 with TRBJ2-1, with 7 bases that match TRBD1. Germline lookup yields CDR1 SGHTA and CDR2 FQGNSA. This CDR3 has 16 residues. V lost 2 bases to trimming and J lost 3 bases; unmatched junction nucleotides: 7.